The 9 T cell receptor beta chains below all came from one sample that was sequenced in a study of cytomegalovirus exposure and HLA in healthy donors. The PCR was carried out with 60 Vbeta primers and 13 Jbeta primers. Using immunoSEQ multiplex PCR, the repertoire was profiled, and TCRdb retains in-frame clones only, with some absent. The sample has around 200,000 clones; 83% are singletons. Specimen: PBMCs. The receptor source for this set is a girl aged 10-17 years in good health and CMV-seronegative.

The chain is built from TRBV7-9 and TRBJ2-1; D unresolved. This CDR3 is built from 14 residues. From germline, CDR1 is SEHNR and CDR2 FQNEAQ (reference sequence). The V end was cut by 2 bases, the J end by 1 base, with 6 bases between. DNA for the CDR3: TGTGCCAGCAGCTTAAGCAGGTCCTACAATGAGCAGTTCTTC. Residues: CASSLSRSYNEQFF.

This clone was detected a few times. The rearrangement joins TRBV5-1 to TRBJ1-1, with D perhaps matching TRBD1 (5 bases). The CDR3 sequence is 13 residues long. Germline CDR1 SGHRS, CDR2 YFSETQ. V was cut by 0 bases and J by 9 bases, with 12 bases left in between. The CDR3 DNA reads TGCGCCAGCAGCTTGGCTGCGACAGAGAAAGCTTTCTTT. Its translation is CASSLAATEKAFF. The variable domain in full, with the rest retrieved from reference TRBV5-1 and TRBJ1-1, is KAGVTQTPRYLIKTRGQQVTLSCSPISGHRSVSWYQQTPGQGLQFLFEYFSETQRNKGNFPGRFSGRQFSNSRSEMNVSTLELGDSALYLCASSLAATEKAFFGQGTRLTVV.

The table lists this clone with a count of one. DNA of the CDR3: TGTGCCTGGAGTGTAGGGAGTGGTAGCACTGAAGCTTTCTTT. Amino acid sequence: CAWSVGSGSTEAFF. V is TRBV30 and J is TRBJ1-1; D gene uncertain. V was shortened by 0 bases and J by 4 bases, with 12 bases between the two germline ends. The CDR3 is 14 residues long. Germline CDR1 is GTSNPN and CDR2 is SVGIG (reference sequence).

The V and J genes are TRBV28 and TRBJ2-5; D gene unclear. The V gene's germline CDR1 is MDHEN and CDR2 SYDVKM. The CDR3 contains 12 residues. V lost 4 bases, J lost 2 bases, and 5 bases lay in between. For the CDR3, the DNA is TGTGCCAGCAGTTCAGGACAAGAGACCCAGTACTTC. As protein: CASSSGQETQYF.

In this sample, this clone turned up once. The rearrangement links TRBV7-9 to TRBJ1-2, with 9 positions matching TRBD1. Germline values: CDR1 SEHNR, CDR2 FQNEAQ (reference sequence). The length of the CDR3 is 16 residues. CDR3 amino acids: CSVSTGTGTSNGGYTF. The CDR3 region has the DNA TGTTCCGTCTCCACCGGGACAGGGACGTCCAACGGGGGCTACACCTTC. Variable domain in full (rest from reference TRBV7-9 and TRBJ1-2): DTGVSQNPRHKITKRGQNVTFRCDPISEHNRLYWYRQTLGQGPEFLTYFQNEAQLEKSRLLSDRFSAERPKGSFSTLEIQRTEQGDSAMYLCSVSTGTGTSNGGYTFGSGTRLTVV.

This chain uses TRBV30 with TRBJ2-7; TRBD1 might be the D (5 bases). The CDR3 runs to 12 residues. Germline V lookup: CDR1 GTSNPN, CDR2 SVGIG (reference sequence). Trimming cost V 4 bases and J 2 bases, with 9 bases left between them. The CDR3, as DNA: TGTGCCTGGACAGGGCGTCCCTACGAGCAGTACTTC. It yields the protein CAWTGRPYEQYF.

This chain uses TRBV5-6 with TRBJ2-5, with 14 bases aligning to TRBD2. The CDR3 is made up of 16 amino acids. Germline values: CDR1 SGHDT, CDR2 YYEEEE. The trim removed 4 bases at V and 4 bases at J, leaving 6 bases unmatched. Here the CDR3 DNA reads TGTGCCAGCAGCCCGCTCGGGACTAGCGGGAGAGAGACCCAGTACTTC. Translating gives CASSPLGTSGRETQYF.

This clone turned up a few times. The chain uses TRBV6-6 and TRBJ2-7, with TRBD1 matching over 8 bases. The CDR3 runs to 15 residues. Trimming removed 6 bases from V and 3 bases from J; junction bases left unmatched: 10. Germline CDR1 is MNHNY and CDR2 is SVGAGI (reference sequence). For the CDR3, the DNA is TGTGCCAGCAGACAAGACAGGGGAAAAATCTACGAGCAGTACTTC. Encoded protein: CASRQDRGKIYEQYF.

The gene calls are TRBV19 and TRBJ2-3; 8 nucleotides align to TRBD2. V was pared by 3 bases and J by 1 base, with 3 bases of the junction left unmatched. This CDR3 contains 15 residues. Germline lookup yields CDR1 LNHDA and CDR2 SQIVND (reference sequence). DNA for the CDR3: TGTGCCAGTAGTATCGCGCGGGAGGGCACAGATACGCAGTATTTT. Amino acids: CASSIAREGTDTQYF.